The 9 T cell receptor beta chains listed next were all sequenced from one sample in a study of post-analysis software for immune sequencing data. Findings of the study overall: Controls had lower frequencies than patients of 4 or 5 TRBV segments, which included TRBV5-6, TRBV5-1 and TRBV20-1.

These receptors lack a known antigen. Sequencing libraries made from TCR beta cDNA carried unique molecular identifiers. Using its own MiXCR run on the PCR reads, TCRdb lists one record per CDR3 protein. Here the sample spans about 540,000 distinct CDR3 sequences, around 31% being singletons. Sequencing was performed on blood. The source of these receptors is a girl aged 2-17 years with multiple sclerosis.

The CDR3 nucleotides are TGTGCCGGACAGGGGACCACCAATTCACCCCTCCACTTT. This gives the protein CAGQGTTNSPLHF. The genes are TRBV10-3 and TRBJ1-6; 9 positions agree with TRBD1. The CDR3 sequence is 13 residues long. The ends lost 11 bases at V and 7 bases at J; junction bases unmatched: 6. Germline lookup yields CDR1 ENHRY and CDR2 SYGVKD.

The chain carries TRBV20-1 and TRBJ2-5; D gene ambiguous. The V and J ends lost 8 bases and 1 base respectively, with 11 bases between them. The CDR3 sequence is 12 residues long. The germline V gene has CDR1 DFQATT and CDR2 SNEGSKA (reference sequence). The CDR3 sequence: CSPDIPQETQYF. The CDR3 nucleotides read TGCAGTCCCGATATCCCCCAAGAGACCCAGTACTTC.

The table lists this clonotype with a few counts. The chain joins TRBV4-1 to TRBJ2-1; D possibly corresponds to TRBD2 (7 bases). The CDR3 length is 17 residues. The V and J ends lost 0 bases and 0 bases respectively, with 12 bases between them. Germline-derived CDR1 and CDR2 are MGHRA and YSYEKL. The CDR3 DNA reads TGCGCCAGCAGCCAAGATCATGGGGGGGCCTCCTACAATGAGCAGTTCTTC. This codes for CASSQDHGGASYNEQFF.

The CDR3 DNA follows: TGTGCCAGCTCACCACTCGACAGGATCGGCACTGAAGCTTTCTTT. Protein sequence: CASSPLDRIGTEAFF. The chain combines TRBV18 with TRBJ1-1, with D perhaps TRBD1 (6 bases). This CDR3 region has 15 residues. Germline loops: CDR1 KGHSH, CDR2 LQKENI. The ends were cut back, 1 base at V and 4 bases at J, with 13 bases in the middle.

The CDR3 region has the DNA TGCAGTGCTAGAGTAGCAGGGGGCGATTGGGGTCAGCCCCAGCATTTT. It specifies CSARVAGGDWGQPQHF. The chain combines TRBV20-1 with TRBJ1-5, with TRBD1 matching 8 bases. Germline V gene lookup returns CDR1 DFQATT and CDR2 SNEGSKA (reference sequence). Trimming at V came to 1 base and at J to 6 bases, leaving 11 bases not matched to a gene. The CDR3 contains 16 residues.

This chain links TRBV7-9 with TRBJ1-5; 8 positions match TRBD1. Germline loops: CDR1 SEHNR, CDR2 FQNEAQ (reference sequence). The CDR3 covers 14 residues. The trim removed 4 bases at V and 7 bases at J, leaving 6 bases unmatched. The CDR3 region has the DNA TGTGCCAGCAGCTGGACAGGGTGGGGACAGCCCCAGCATTTT. Its translation: CASSWTGWGQPQHF.

The rearrangement links TRBV10-3 to TRBJ1-1; TRBD1 is a possible D gene (5 bases). CDR3 length: 13 amino acids. Germline V gene lookup returns CDR1 ENHRY and CDR2 SYGVKD. The V gene lost 0 bases and the J gene lost 11 bases, with 13 bases spanning the gap. In DNA form, the CDR3 reads TGTGCCATCAGTGAGTCGGAGGGGCTCGGGGCTTTCTTT. Amino acid sequence: CAISESEGLGAFF.

The gene calls are TRBV29-1 and TRBJ1-2; D not resolved. Germline V CDR1 and CDR2: SQVTM, ANQGSEA. The V gene lost 2 bases and the J gene lost 8 bases, with 15 bases spanning the gap. The CDR3 is made up of 13 amino acids. The CDR3 sequence: CSVEWTACRGYTF. The CDR3 nucleotides read TGCAGCGTTGAATGGACCGCCTGTCGGGGCTACACCTTC.

The gene calls are TRBV7-2 and TRBJ1-1; D is ambiguous. CDR3 length: 14 residues. Germline CDR1 and CDR2: SGHTA and FQGNSA. The germline V and J ends were trimmed by 5 bases and 0 bases, with 10 bases remaining between them. The CDR3 DNA sequence: TGTGCCAGCAGCCCGCCTCCAATGAACACTGAAGCTTTCTTT. It codes for CASSPPPMNTEAFF.